These T cell receptor beta chains were read from a single sample in a study of T cell responses to AZD1222 COVID-19 vaccine. Sequencing was performed with immunoSEQ multiplex PCR; in TCRdb, only in-frame clones are kept and a portion is missing. Of fewer than 150,000 clones in the sample, approximately 92% were seen once. Source: peripheral blood, taken on day 0 of AZD1222 vaccination. All receptors come from an adult in good health. The CDR3 runs from the conserved cysteine through the conserved F or W. Fields, in order: J gene, D gene, V gene, CDR3 DNA, CDR3 protein. The D gene is left open where the match is weak.

TRBJ1-2,TRBD1,TRBV14,TGTGCCAGCAGCTACTCAGGGGGGGGCTACACCTTC,CASSYSGGGYTF
TRBJ2-5,-,TRBV30,TGTGCCTGGAGTTCCCCGCGGGGGCGGGGAGAGACCCAGTACTTC,CAWSSPRGRGETQYF
TRBJ1-2,-,TRBV20-1,TGCAGTGCTAGTTGGGGGGATGGCTACACCTTC,CSASWGDGYTF
TRBJ2-7,TRBD2,TRBV27,TGTGCCAGCAAGGTGGGAGGGGACGAGCAGTACTTC,CASKVGGDEQYF
TRBJ2-3,TRBD2,TRBV7-6,TGTGCCAGCAGCTTAACTAGCGGGGGGGCAGATACGCAGTATTTT,CASSLTSGGADTQYF
TRBJ1-1,-,TRBV6-5,TGTGCCAGCAGTTACGTGAACACTGAAGCTTTCTTT,CASSYVNTEAFF
TRBJ1-1,TRBD1,TRBV2,TGTGCCAGCAGCCCCGGGACAGACACTGAAGCTTTCTTT,CASSPGTDTEAFF
TRBJ2-7,-,TRBV25-1,TGTGCCGTGGGACGGGGTGGCGAGCAGTACTTC,CAVGRGGEQYF
TRBJ1-3,-,TRBV9,TGTGCCAGCAGCGTAGGCACTGGAAACACCATATATTTT,CASSVGTGNTIYF
TRBJ1-3,TRBD1,TRBV4-1,TGCGCCAGCAGCCAGGGACAGGGTCAGAGGGGCTCTGGAAACACCATATATTTT,CASSQGQGQRGSGNTIYF
TRBJ1-5,TRBD1,TRBV2,TGTGCCAGCAGTGAAGTAGGGACAGGGGGTCAGCCCCAGCATTTT,CASSEVGTGGQPQHF
TRBJ2-4,TRBD2,TRBV4-3,TGCGCCAGCAGCCAAGAATCTTGGAACTCGGGGACTAGTGCCAAAAACATTCAGTACTTC,CASSQESWNSGTSAKNIQYF
TRBJ1-2,-,TRBV7-9,TGTGCCAGCAGCTTTCGAGCCGAGTATGGCTACACCTTC,CASSFRAEYGYTF
TRBJ1-1,-,TRBV6-5,TGTGCCAGCATTAGAGGGGGAAGTGCCACTGAAGCTTTCTTT,CASIRGGSATEAFF
TRBJ2-7,-,TRBV6-5,TGTGCCAGCAGTTACGCACGGGGGCTTTCGGACGAGCAGTACTTC,CASSYARGLSDEQYF
TRBJ2-5,TRBD1,TRBV2,TGTGCCAGCACCCTCACCGGGACAGGGCCAGAGACCCAGTACTTC,CASTLTGTGPETQYF
TRBJ1-6,-,TRBV9,TGTGCCAGCAGCGTAGACCCGAGCTCCTATAATTCACCCCTCCACTTT,CASSVDPSSYNSPLHF
TRBJ1-5,-,TRBV29-1,TGCAGCGTTCTCAGCAGCAATCAGCCCCAGCATTTT,CSVLSSNQPQHF
TRBJ1-2,-,TRBV21-1,TGTGCCAGCAGCAAAGGGACAGGGGGTTTTGTGGATGGCTACACCTTC,CASSKGTGGFVDGYTF
TRBJ2-7,TRBD2,TRBV5-1,TGCGCCAGCAGCTTTTCAGCGGGAGGGCCGAACGAGCAGTACTTC,CASSFSAGGPNEQYF
TRBJ2-7,-,TRBV4-3,TGCGCCAGCAGCCAAGATCAATCCTACGAGCAGTACTTC,CASSQDQSYEQYF
TRBJ2-3,TRBD2,TRBV29-1,TGCAGCGTTTCGCGGGAGGGAAACACAGATACGCAGTATTTT,CSVSREGNTDTQYF
TRBJ1-2,-,TRBV7-9,TGTGCCAGCAGCTTGGCAACTAGCCATGGCTACACCTTC,CASSLATSHGYTF
TRBJ2-7,TRBD1,TRBV9,TGTGCCAGCAGCGTAGGACCGGGACAGACCTACGAGCAGTACTTC,CASSVGPGQTYEQYF
TRBJ1-2,-,TRBV6-1,TGTGCCAGCAGTGACCGGGATTACTATGGCTACACCTTC,CASSDRDYYGYTF
TRBJ2-1,TRBD2,TRBV28,TGTGCCAGCAGTTTGAGGTCTAGCGGGTACAATGAGCAGTTCTTC,CASSLRSSGYNEQFF
TRBJ2-7,-,TRBV19,TGTGCCAGTAGCCCGACAAGGACCGAGCAGTACTTC,CASSPTRTEQYF
TRBJ2-3,TRBD1,TRBV28,TGTGCCAGCAGACCGACAGGGGCGGCCGACCAGTATTTT,CASRPTGAADQYF
TRBJ2-5,-,TRBV15,TGTGCCACCAGCAGGCACAGGGTTGGAGAGACCCAGTACTTC,CATSRHRVGETQYF
TRBJ1-1,-,TRBV6-2/TRBV6-3,TGTGCCAGCAGCTCGCCCTTGGTGGGGATCCTCACTGAAGCTTTCTTT,CASSSPLVGILTEAFF